Sequencing of this T cell receptor beta chain was carried out in a study of cytomegalovirus exposure and HLA in healthy donors. Overall study findings and caveats: Cytomegalovirus association was assigned to approximately 160 TCR beta chains. An assumption of roughly uniform sequencing depth across donors underlay the presence/absence analyses.

PCR amplification relied on 60 Vbeta primers (plus 13 Jbeta primers). The authors' processing: Later reanalysis found tens of millions of unique TCR beta chains, around 9.9 million of them shared. Data came from immunoSEQ multiplex PCR; TCRdb stores just in-frame clones and leaves some out. That table is the source of V, J and clone size, and D and trimming were worked out from the DNA. The repertoire holds more than 90,000 clones, with around 61% as singletons. Participants comprised healthy donors of bone marrow. In this sample, this clone turned up a few times. Its antigen is undetermined. This TCR was recovered from a woman in her thirties in good health and CMV-seronegative. The sequencing sample was made of PBMCs.

CDR3 bases: TGTGCCAGCAGATGGACTAGGTCCGCATACGAGCAGTACTTC. Protein: CASRWTRSAYEQYF. The genes are TRBV6-5 and TRBJ2-7, with TRBD2 matching over 7 bases. Germline V CDR1 and CDR2: MNHEY, SVGAGI. With V trimmed by 6 bases and J by 4 bases, 9 bases remained unmatched. This CDR3 is 14 amino acids long.